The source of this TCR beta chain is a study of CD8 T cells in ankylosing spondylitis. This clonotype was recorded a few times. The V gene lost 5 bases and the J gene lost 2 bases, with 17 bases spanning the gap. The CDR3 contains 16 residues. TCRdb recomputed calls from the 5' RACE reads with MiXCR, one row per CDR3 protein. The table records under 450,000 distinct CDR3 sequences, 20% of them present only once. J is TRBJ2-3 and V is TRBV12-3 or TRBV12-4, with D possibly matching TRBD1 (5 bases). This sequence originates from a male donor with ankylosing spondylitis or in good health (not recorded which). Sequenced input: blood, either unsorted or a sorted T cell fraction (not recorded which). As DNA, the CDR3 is TGTGCCAGCAGTCCTCAAGGACACCGTCTCACAGATACGCAGTATTTT. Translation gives CASSPQGHRLTDTQYF.